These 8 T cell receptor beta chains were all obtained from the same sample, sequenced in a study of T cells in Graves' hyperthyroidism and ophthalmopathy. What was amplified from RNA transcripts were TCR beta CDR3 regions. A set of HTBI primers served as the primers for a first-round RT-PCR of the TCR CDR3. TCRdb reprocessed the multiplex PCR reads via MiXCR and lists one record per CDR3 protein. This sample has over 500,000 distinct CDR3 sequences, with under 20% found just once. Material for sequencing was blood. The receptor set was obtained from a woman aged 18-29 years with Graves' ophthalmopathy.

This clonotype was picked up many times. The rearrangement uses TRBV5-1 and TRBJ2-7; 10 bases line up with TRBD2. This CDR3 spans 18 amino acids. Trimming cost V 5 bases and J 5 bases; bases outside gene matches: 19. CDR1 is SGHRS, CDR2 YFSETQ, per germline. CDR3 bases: TGCGCCAGCAGGCCCCCGCCGGGACTAGCGCTCGTTGTTAACGAGCAGTACTTC. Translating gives CASRPPPGLALVVNEQYF.

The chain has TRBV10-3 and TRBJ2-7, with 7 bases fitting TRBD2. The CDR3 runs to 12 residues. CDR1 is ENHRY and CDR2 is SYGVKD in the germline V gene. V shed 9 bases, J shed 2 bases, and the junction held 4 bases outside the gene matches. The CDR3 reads CAIREEAYEQYF. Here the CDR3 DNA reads TGTGCCATTCGGGAGGAGGCCTACGAGCAGTACTTC.

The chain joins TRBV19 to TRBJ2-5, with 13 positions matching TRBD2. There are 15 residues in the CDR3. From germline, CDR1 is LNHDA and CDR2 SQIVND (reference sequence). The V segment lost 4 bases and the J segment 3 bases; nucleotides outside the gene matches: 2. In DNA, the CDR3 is TGTGCCAGTAGTACAACTAGCGGGAGGGAAGAGACCCAGTACTTC. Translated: CASSTTSGREETQYF.

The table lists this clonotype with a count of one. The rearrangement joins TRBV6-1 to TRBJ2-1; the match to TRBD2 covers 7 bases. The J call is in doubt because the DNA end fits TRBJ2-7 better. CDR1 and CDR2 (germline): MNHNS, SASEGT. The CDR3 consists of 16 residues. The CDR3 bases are TGTGCCAGCAGTAGTGGTAGCGGGTACTCCTACAATGAGCAGTACTTC. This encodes CASSSGSGYSYNEQYF.

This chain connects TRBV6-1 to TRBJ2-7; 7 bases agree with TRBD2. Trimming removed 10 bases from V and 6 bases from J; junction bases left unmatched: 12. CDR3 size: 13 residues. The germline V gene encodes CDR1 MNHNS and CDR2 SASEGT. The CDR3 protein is CATKRRGVGEQYF. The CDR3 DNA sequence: TGTGCCACCAAACGCCGGGGGGTAGGCGAGCAGTACTTC.

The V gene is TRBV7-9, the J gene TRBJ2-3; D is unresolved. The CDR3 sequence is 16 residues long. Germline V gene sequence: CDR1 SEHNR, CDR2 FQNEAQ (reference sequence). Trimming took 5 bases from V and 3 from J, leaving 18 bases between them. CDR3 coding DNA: TGTGCCAGCAGCCCGGGCCCCCAAGAACCGACAGATACGCAGTATTTT. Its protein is CASSPGPQEPTDTQYF.

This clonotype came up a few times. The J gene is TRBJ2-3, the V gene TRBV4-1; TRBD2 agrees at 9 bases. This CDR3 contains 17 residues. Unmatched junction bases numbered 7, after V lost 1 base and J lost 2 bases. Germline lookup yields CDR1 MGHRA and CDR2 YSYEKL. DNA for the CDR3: TGCGCCAGCAGCCAAGTGCGGACTAGCGAGTCCACAGATACGCAGTATTTT. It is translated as CASSQVRTSESTDTQYF.

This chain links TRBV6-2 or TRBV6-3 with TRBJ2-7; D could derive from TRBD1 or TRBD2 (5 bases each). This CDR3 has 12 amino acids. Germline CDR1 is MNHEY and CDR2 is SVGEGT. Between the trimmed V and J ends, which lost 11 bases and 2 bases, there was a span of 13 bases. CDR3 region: CASGDPTYEQYF. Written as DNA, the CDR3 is TGTGCCTCCGGGGACCCGACCTACGAGCAGTACTTC.